This is a list of T cell receptor beta chains from one sample in a study of T-cell reconstitution after alpha-beta-depleted transplantation in children. TCRdb reprocessed the PCR reads via MiXCR and lists one record per CDR3 protein. The profile shows about 27,000 distinct CDR3 sequences, 15% to 20% of them singletons. The sequenced sample was PBMCs, mostly from graft donor cells, obtained 60 days after TCRalphabeta/CD19-depleted stem cell transplant. The origin of the receptors is a male patient aged 2 to 9 who had a stem cell transplant for acute lymphoblastic leukemia, so the T cells may come from the graft donor. Both conserved end residues are part of each CDR3. Fields, in order: V gene, CDR3 protein.

TRBV3-1 CASSQEWPIRIPGGAGELFF
TRBV10-3 CAISDDRSGYTF
TRBV6-2/TRBV6-3 CASSLDRARTDTQYF
TRBV6-1 CASSLGSTGQGAPEQYF
TRBV6-5 CASSYQLLYGYTF
TRBV7-2 CASSQWERNSGANVLTF
TRBV4-3 CASSQFSGGADEQYF
TRBV19 CASSIRRVEYTEAFF
TRBV12-3/TRBV12-4 CASSFSGTGELFF
TRBV11-1 CASSFRPLGTGVRSYNEQFF
TRBV6-5 CASSYGQVYDEQFF
TRBV7-6 CASSLALSAGYEQYF
TRBV12-3/TRBV12-4 CASSAGGLSLQETQYF
TRBV7-6 CASSLAYNSPLHF
TRBV10-3 CAISEPILAGGLYEQYF
TRBV5-1 CASSFGPTGNEQFF
TRBV2 CASRRDGLNQPQHF
TRBV27 CASSLGGQGGYGYTF
TRBV2 CASRDEGYEQFF
TRBV27 CASSSAGSRGYTF
TRBV7-2 CASSLAGAVDGNTIYF
TRBV29-1 CSVEVGGLTYF
TRBV12-3/TRBV12-4 CASSLVQRGVFTNTGELFF
TRBV6-1 CASSTSPQDLLYGYTF
TRBV19 CASSQGQGATDTQYF
TRBV7-2 CASSPVRSGKLFF
TRBV12-3/TRBV12-4 CASSLGTSGIRETQYF
TRBV7-9 CASSSRQYNEQFF
TRBV20-1 CSARGTEGYNEQFF
TRBV3-1 CASSQWTGDQPQHF
TRBV5-1 CASSLPSGKYEQYF
TRBV20-1 CSARTGVANTEAFF
TRBV5-1 CASSLGGAQNIQYF
TRBV5-1 CASSLSQLRGYTF
TRBV5-6 CASSFPGQAHEQFF
TRBV9 CASSVGTGIEKLFF
TRBV7-6 CASSIGGGVYEQYF
TRBV3-1 CASSQDVFQGETQYF
TRBV3-1 CASSLRQGNTGELFF
TRBV18 CASSPLSGGEQFF
TRBV20-1 CSAGQGGQPQHF
TRBV10-3 CAIRQGPSYEQYF